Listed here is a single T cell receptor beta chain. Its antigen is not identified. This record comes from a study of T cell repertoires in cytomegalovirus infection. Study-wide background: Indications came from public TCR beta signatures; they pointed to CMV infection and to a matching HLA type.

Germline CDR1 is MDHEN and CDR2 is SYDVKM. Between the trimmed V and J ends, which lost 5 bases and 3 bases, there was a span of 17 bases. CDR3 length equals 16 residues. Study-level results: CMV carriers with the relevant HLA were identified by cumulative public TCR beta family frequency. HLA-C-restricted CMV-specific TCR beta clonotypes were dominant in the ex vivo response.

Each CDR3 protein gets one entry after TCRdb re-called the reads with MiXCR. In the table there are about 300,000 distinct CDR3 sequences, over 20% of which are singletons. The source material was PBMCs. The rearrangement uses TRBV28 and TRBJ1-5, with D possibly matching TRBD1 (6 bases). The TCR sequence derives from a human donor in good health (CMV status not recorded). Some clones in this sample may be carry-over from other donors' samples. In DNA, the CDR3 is TGTGCCAGCAGTCGTCCGACCGGACAGAACAATCAGCCCCAGCATTTT. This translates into CASSRPTGQNNQPQHF.